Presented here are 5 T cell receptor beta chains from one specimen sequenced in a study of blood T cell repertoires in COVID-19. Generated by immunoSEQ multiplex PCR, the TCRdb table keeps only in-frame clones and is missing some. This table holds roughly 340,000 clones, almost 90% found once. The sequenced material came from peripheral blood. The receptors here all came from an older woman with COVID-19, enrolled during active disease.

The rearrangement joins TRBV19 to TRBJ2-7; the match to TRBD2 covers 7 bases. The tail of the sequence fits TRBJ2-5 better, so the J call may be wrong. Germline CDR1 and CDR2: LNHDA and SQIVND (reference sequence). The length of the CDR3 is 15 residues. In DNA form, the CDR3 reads TGTGCCAGTAGTATAGGAGGGAAGGGAGGGGAGACCCAGTACTTC. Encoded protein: CASSIGGKGGETQYF.

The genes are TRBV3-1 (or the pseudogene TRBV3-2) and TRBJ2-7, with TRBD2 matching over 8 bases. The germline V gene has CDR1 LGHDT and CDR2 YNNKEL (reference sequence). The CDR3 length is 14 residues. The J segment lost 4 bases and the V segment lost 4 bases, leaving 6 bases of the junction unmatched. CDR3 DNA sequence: TGTGCCAGCAGCCTCCGAGCGGGGGTTTACGAGCAGTACTTC. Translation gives CASSLRAGVYEQYF.

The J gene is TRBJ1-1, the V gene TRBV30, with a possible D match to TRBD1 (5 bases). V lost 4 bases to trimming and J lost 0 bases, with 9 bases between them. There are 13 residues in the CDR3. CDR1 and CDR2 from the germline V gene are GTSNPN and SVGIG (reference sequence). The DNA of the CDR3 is TGTGCCTGGACTACAGGTATGAACACTGAAGCTTTCTTT. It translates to CAWTTGMNTEAFF.

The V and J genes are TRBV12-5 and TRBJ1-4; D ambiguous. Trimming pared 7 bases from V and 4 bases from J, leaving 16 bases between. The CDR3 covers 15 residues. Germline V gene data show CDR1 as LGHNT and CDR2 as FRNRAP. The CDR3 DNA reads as TGTGCTAGTGCCCCCGCCTCCCCGGGTAATGAAAAACTGTTTTTT. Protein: CASAPASPGNEKLFF.

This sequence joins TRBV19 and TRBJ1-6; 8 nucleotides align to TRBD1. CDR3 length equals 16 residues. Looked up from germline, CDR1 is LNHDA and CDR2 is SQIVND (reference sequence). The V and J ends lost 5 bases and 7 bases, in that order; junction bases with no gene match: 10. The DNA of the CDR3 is TGTGCCAGTAGTCCCATCCAGGGGGCCAAAAATTCACCCCTCCACTTT. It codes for CASSPIQGAKNSPLHF.